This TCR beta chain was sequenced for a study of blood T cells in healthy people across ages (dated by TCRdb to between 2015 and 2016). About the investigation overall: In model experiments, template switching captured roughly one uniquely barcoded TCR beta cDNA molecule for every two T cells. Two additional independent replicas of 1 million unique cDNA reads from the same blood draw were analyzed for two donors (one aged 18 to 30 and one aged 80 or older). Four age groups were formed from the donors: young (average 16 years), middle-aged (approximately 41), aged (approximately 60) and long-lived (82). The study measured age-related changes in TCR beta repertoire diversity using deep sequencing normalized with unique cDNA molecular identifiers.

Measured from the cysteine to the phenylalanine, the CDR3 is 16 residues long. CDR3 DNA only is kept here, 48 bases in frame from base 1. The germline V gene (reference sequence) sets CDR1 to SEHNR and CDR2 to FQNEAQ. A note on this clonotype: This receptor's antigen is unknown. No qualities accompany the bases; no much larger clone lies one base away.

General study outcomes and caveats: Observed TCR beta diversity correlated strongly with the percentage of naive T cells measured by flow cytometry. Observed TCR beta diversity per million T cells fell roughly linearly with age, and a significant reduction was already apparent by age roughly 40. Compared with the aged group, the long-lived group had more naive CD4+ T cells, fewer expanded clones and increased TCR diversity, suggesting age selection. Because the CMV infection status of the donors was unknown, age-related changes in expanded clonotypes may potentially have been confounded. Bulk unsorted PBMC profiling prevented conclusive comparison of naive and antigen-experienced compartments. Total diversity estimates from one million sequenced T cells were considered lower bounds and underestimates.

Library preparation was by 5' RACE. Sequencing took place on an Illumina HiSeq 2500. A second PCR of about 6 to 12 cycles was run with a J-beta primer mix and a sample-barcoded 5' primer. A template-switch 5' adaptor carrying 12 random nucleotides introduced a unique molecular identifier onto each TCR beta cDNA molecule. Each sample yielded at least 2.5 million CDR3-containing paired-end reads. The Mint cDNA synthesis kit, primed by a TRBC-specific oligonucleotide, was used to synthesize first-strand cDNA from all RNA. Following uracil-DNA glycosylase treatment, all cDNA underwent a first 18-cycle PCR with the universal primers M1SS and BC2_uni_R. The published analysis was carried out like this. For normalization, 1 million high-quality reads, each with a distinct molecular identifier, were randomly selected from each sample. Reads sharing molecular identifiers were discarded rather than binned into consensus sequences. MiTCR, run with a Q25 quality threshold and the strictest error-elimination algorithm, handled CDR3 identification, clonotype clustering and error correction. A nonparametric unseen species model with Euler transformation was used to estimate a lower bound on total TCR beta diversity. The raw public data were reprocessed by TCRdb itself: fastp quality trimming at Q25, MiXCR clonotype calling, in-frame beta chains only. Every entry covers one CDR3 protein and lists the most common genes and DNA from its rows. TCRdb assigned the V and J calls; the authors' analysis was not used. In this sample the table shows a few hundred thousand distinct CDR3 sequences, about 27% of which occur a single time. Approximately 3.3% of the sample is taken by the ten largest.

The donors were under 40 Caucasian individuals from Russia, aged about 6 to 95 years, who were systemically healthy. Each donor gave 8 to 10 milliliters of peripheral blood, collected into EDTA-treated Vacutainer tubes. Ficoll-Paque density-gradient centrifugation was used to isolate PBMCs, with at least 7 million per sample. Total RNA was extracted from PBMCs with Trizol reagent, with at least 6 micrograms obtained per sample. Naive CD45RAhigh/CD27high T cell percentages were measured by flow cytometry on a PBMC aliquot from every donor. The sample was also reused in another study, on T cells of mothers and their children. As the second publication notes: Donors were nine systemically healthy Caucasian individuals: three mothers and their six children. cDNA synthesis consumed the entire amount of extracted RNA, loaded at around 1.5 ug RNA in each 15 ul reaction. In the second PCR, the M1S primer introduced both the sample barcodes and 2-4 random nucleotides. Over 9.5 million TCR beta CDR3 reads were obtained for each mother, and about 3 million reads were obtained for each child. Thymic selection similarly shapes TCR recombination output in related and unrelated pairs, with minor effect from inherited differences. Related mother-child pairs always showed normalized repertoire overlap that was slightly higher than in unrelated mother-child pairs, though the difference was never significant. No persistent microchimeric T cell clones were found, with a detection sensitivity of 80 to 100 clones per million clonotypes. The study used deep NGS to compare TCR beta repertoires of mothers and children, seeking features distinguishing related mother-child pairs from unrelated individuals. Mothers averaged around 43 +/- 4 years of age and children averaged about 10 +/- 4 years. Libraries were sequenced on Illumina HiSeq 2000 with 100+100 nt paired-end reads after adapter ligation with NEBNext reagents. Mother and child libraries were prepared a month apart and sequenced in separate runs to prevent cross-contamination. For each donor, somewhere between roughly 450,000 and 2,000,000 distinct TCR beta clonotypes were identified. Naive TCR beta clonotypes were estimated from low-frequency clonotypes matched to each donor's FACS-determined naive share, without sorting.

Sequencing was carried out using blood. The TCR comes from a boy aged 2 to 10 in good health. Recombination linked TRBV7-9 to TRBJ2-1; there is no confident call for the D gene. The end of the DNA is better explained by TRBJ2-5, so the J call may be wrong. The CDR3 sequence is CASSLGPGTTMETQYF. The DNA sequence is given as TGTGCCAGCAGCTTAGGACCAGGTACGACGATGGAGACCCAGTACTTC.